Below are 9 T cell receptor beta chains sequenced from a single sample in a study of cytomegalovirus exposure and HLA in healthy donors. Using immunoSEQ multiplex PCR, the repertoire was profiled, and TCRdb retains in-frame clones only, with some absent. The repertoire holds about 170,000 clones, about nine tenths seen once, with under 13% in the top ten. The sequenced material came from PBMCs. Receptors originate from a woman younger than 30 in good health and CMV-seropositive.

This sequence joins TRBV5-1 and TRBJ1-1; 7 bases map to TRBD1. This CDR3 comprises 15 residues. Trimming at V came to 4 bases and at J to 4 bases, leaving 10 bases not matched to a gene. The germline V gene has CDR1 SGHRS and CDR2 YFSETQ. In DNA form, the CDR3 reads TGCGCCAGCAGCCGTACTGCAGACAGGGTCACTGAAGCTTTCTTT. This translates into CASSRTADRVTEAFF.

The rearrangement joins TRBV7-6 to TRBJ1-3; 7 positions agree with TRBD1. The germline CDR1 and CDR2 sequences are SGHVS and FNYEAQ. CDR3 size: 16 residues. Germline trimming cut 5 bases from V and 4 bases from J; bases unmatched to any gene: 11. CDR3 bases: TGTGCCAGCAGCCCCTGGACAGGCCAGTCAGGAAACACCATATATTTT. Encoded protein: CASSPWTGQSGNTIYF.

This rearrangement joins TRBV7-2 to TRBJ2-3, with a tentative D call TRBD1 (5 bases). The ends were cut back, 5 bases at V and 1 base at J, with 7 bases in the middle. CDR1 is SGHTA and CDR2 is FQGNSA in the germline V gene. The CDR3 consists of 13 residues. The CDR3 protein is CASSATGTDTQYF. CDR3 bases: TGTGCCAGCAGCGCGACAGGCACAGATACGCAGTATTTT.

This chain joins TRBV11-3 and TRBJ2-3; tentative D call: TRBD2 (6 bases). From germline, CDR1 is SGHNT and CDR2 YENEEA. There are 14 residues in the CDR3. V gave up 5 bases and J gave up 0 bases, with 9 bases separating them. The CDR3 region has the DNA TGTGCCAGCAGCGGGGGGATGAGCACAGATACGCAGTATTTT. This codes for CASSGGMSTDTQYF. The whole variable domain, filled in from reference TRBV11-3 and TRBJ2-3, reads EAGVVQSPRYKIIEKKQPVAFWCNPISGHNTLYWYLQNLGQGPELLIRYENEEAVDDSQLPKDRFSAERLKGVDSTLKIQPAELGDSAVYLCASSGGMSTDTQYFGPGTRLTVL.

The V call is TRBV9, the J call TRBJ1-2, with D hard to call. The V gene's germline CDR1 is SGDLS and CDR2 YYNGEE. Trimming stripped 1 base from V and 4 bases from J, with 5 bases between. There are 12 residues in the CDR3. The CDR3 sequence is CASSVPGYGYTF. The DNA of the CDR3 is TGTGCCAGCAGCGTACCGGGCTATGGCTACACCTTC.

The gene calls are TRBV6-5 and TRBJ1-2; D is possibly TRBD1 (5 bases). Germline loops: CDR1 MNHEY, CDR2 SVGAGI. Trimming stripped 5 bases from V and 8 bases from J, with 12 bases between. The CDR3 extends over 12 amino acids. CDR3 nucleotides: TGTGCCAGCAGTCGCCAGGGTATGGGCTACACCTTC. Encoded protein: CASSRQGMGYTF.

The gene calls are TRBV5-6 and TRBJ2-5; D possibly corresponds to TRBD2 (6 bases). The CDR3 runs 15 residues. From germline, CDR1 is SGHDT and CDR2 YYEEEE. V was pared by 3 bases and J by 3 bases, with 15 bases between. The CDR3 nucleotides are TGTGCCAGCAGCTCCCTAGCGCTAGGAGAAGAGACCCAGTACTTC. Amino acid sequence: CASSSLALGEETQYF.

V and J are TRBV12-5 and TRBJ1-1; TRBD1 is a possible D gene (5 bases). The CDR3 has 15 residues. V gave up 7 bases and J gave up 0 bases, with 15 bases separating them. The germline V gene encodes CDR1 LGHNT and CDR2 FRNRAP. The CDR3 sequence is CASARDSPVNTEAFF. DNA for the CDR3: TGTGCTAGTGCCAGGGACTCCCCGGTGAACACTGAAGCTTTCTTT. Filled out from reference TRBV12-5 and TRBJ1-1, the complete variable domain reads DARVTQTPRHKVTEMGQEVTMRCQPILGHNTVFWYRQTMMQGLELLAYFRNRAPLDDSGMPKDRFSAEMPDATLATLKIQPSEPRDSAVYFCASARDSPVNTEAFFGQGTRLTVV.

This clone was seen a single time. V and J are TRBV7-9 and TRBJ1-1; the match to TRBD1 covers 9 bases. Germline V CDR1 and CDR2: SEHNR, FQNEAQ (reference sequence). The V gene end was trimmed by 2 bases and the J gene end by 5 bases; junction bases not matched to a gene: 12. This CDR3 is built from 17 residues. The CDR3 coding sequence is TGTGCCAGCAGCTTAACCGGGACAGGGCCCCCTAAGACTGAAGCTTTCTTT. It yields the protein CASSLTGTGPPKTEAFF.